The T cell receptor (beta chain) described here comes from a study of T cells expressing NK-cell markers. Germline CDR1 MNHEY, CDR2 SVGEGT. The length of the CDR3 is 15 residues. Reanalyzing the 5' RACE reads, TCRdb keeps one entry per CDR3 protein, without DNA. This sample's clone table lists 300,000 to 450,000 distinct CDR3 sequences. The sequenced sample was blood T cells: a sorted CD56 or NKG2C T cell subset, CD4+ or CD8+ T cells, or bulk PBMC T cells (not recorded which). This TCR was recovered from a man aged 18 to 69 in good health. The rearrangement joins TRBV6-2 or TRBV6-3 to TRBJ2-2; TCRdb's assignment of TRBD2 cannot be checked, as there is no DNA. CDR3 loop: CAAKGSGPNTGELFF.